What follows is one TCR beta chain and its context. Libraries were prepared by immunoSEQ multiplex PCR; TCRdb keeps only in-frame clonotypes and omits some of them. This sample carries 95,000 to 110,000 clones, more than 85% of them seen once, and the ten largest clones take roughly 6%. With 7 bases removed from V and 7 bases from J, the gap between germline ends came to 22 bases. The germline CDR1 and CDR2 sequences are SNHLY and FYNNEI. This CDR3 comprises 15 residues. The source of the sample is a study of blood T cell repertoires in COVID-19. Sequences were obtained from peripheral blood. This receptor was obtained from a human donor in a cohort sampled during active COVID-19. The chain recombines TRBV2 with TRBJ1-2; possibly TRBD1 for D (5 bases). The CDR3 reads CASTSGRNSLGGYTF. In nucleotides, the CDR3 is TGTGCCAGCACCTCAGGGAGGAACTCGCTCGGTGGCTACACCTTC.